The 30 T cell receptor beta chains listed next were all sequenced from one sample in a study of identical twins. TCRdb independently ran MiXCR on the 5' RACE reads; one entry per CDR3 protein. The repertoire holds roughly 350,000 distinct CDR3 sequences, with around 9% as singletons. The sequenced sample consisted of naive T cells sorted from blood. These receptor sequences come from a woman aged 50 to 60 in good health.

The rearrangement uses TRBV29-1 and TRBJ2-1, with 11 bases identical to TRBD2. This CDR3 contains 14 residues. V lost 5 bases to trimming and J lost 6 bases; unmatched junction nucleotides: 6. Per the germline V gene, CDR1 is SQVTM and CDR2 is ANQGSEA. This CDR3 is CSVYGLAGRNEQFF. CDR3 nucleotides: TGCAGCGTTTATGGACTAGCGGGTCGCAATGAGCAGTTCTTC.

This sequence joins TRBV5-1 and TRBJ1-4; maybe TRBD1 (5 bases). This CDR3 is 15 amino acids long. V was clipped by 4 bases and J by 6 bases, with 16 bases between them. Germline values: CDR1 SGHRS, CDR2 YFSETQ. CDR3 coding DNA: TGCGCCAGCAGCCCCGAGGCAGGGCTGTATGAAAAACTGTTTTTT. Translating it yields CASSPEAGLYEKLFF.

This clonotype came up a few times. The chain uses TRBV12-3 or TRBV12-4 and TRBJ1-1; the D is unclear. The ends were cut back, 1 base at V and 2 bases at J, with 8 bases in the middle. The CDR3 covers 14 residues. CDR3 sequence: CASSLGRINTEAFF. The CDR3 coding sequence is TGTGCCAGCAGTTTAGGCAGGATAAACACTGAAGCTTTCTTT.

This clonotype was seen many times. The chain combines TRBV5-1 with TRBJ1-1; the D is unclear. This CDR3 is built from 15 residues. CDR1 and CDR2 (germline): SGHRS, YFSETQ. V was clipped by 0 bases and J by 4 bases, with 13 bases between them. This CDR3 reads CASSLAVGVGTEAFF. CDR3 coding DNA: TGCGCCAGCAGCTTGGCCGTGGGCGTGGGCACTGAAGCTTTCTTT.

This chain connects TRBV29-1 to TRBJ2-1; 7 bases fit TRBD1. The CDR3 is 15 residues long. Germline assignment: CDR1 SQVTM and CDR2 ANQGSEA. Unmatched junction bases numbered 10, after V lost 7 bases and J lost 1 base. The CDR3 nucleotides read TGCAGCGCTACCCCACCAGGGGGATCCTACAATGAGCAGTTCTTC. It translates to CSATPPGGSYNEQFF.

This clonotype has just a few counts. The CDR3 loop reads CASSNVFRGSENTEAFF. In nucleotides, the CDR3 is TGTGCCAGTAGTAACGTCTTCCGGGGCAGTGAGAACACTGAAGCTTTCTTT. The chain carries TRBV19 and TRBJ1-1; weak D call: TRBD1 (5 bases). The V end was cut by 4 bases, the J end by 1 base, with 19 bases between. Germline CDR1 LNHDA, CDR2 SQIVND (reference sequence). The CDR3 consists of 17 residues.

CDR3 protein: CASSLVPWQGSGNTIYF. The CDR3 DNA follows: TGCGCCAGCAGCTTGGTGCCGTGGCAAGGCTCTGGAAACACCATATATTTT. The V call is TRBV5-1, the J call TRBJ1-3; the D is unclear. The CDR3 is made up of 17 amino acids. Looked up from germline, CDR1 is SGHRS and CDR2 is YFSETQ. V was cut by 0 bases and J by 0 bases, with 13 bases left in between. The full variable domain, in which reference TRBV5-1 and TRBJ1-3 provide the parts outside the CDR3, is KAGVTQTPRYLIKTRGQQVTLSCSPISGHRSVSWYQQTPGQGLQFLFEYFSETQRNKGNFPGRFSGRQFSNSRSEMNVSTLELGDSALYLCASSLVPWQGSGNTIYFGEGSWLTVV.

The chain employs TRBV12-3 or TRBV12-4 and TRBJ2-3, with 11 bases that match TRBD1. The CDR3 is made up of 17 amino acids. V lost 6 bases and J lost 2; bases outside the gene matches: 10. CDR3 residues: CASSPTGTGGFTDTQYF. In DNA, the CDR3 is TGTGCCAGCAGCCCAACCGGGACAGGGGGTTTCACAGATACGCAGTATTTT.

This clonotype was seen repeatedly, ten times or more. V usage is TRBV11-2 and J usage is TRBJ1-1, with D hard to call. Germline V gene sequence: CDR1 SGHAT, CDR2 FQNNGV. The CDR3 is 11 amino acids. V dropped 7 bases and J dropped 3 bases, with 6 bases sitting between them. Here the CDR3 DNA reads TGTGCCAGCACCGCGGACACTGAAGCTTTCTTT. Translating gives CASTADTEAFF.

This clonotype was observed many times. The gene calls are TRBV12-3 or TRBV12-4 and TRBJ2-2; no reliable D call. The CDR3 covers 10 residues. Trimming cost V 6 bases and J 5 bases, with 1 base left between them. The CDR3 here is CASRTGELFF. The CDR3 nucleotides read TGTGCCAGCAGGACCGGGGAGCTGTTTTTT.

This clonotype was counted only a few times. CDR3 nucleotide sequence: TGTGCCAGCAGTGCCACCGGTGGCGAAAAACTGTTTTTT. This encodes CASSATGGEKLFF. This chain links TRBV12-3 or TRBV12-4 with TRBJ1-4; unclear D gene. V lost 5 bases to trimming and J lost 8 bases, with 12 bases between them. The CDR3 is 13 residues long.

This clonotype was seen repeatedly, ten times or more. The V and J genes are TRBV11-2 and TRBJ1-2; D might be TRBD1 (5 bases). V lost 4 bases and J 8 bases, leaving 17 bases between the germline ends. The CDR3 runs to 14 residues. Per germline, CDR1 SGHAT and CDR2 FQNNGV. CDR3 region: CASSSGRDDKGYTF. For the CDR3, the DNA is TGTGCCAGCAGCTCGGGCCGGGACGATAAGGGCTACACCTTC.

V is TRBV27 and J is TRBJ1-1, with D tentatively TRBD1 (5 bases). Germline lookup yields CDR1 MNHEY and CDR2 SMNVEV (reference sequence). The CDR3 spans 14 residues. The V and J ends lost 8 bases and 5 bases respectively, with 18 bases between them. CDR3 sequence reads: CASHWGEGWTEAFF. The CDR3 bases are TGTGCCAGCCACTGGGGGGAGGGATGGACTGAAGCTTTCTTT.

The sample holds many counts of this clonotype. The chain uses TRBV5-1 and TRBJ2-7; 7 nucleotides align to TRBD2. J gave up 5 bases and V 3 bases, and 8 bases lay outside the gene matches. Germline V lookup: CDR1 SGHRS, CDR2 YFSETQ. The CDR3 spans 14 residues. The CDR3 DNA is TGCGCCAGCAGCTACAGCGGGAATTTGAACGAGCAGTACTTC. Amino acid sequence: CASSYSGNLNEQYF.

This clonotype was detected many times. This chain connects TRBV25-1 to TRBJ2-7, with no clear D. The V gene's germline CDR1 is MGHDK and CDR2 SYGVNS. Deletions cut 9 bases from V and 4 bases from J, with 10 bases between. The length of the CDR3 is 11 residues. CDR3 residues: CASKRLYEQYF. CDR3 nucleotides: TGTGCCAGTAAGCGTCTGTACGAGCAGTACTTC.

This clonotype was counted only a few times. This chain connects TRBV20-1 to TRBJ1-3; D is unresolved. The V gene's germline CDR1 is DFQATT and CDR2 SNEGSKA (reference sequence). The CDR3 totals 11 residues. The V gene lost 5 bases and the J gene lost 3 bases, with 5 bases spanning the gap. The CDR3 is CSALSGNTIYF. DNA of the CDR3: TGCAGTGCTCTCAGTGGAAACACCATATATTTT.

This clonotype has a handful of counts. The chain is built from TRBV27 and TRBJ2-1, with TRBD2 matching 7 bases. The germline CDR1 and CDR2 sequences are MNHEY and SMNVEV (reference sequence). The length of the CDR3 is 12 residues. J lost 6 bases, V lost 10 bases, and 6 bases had no gene match. The CDR3 sequence: CAIGRLFNEQFF. CDR3 bases: TGTGCCATCGGGAGGTTGTTCAATGAGCAGTTCTTC.

The chain uses TRBV6-6 and TRBJ2-2; D is ambiguous. Trimming took off 6 bases at V and 1 base at J, with 9 bases between the two ends. Germline lookup yields CDR1 MNHNY and CDR2 SVGAGI (reference sequence). This CDR3 has 14 amino acids. Written as DNA, the CDR3 is TGTGCCAGCAGACCCCTCGGGAACACCGGGGAGCTGTTTTTT. Residues: CASRPLGNTGELFF.

This clonotype was counted only a few times. J is TRBJ2-3 and V is TRBV20-1; 12 nucleotides agree with TRBD2. Germline assignment: CDR1 DFQATT and CDR2 SNEGSKA (reference sequence). CDR3 length: 17 residues. V dropped 0 bases and J dropped 6; count of bases not matched to a gene: 10. CDR3 bases: TGCAGTGCTAGAGATCGGCTAGGACTAGCGGGACGTGATACGCAGTATTTT. Protein: CSARDRLGLAGRDTQYF.

This clonotype turned up a few times. The chain has TRBV12-5 and TRBJ1-5; D unclear. Germline assignment: CDR1 LGHNT and CDR2 FRNRAP. Trimming shortened V by 3 bases and J by 9 bases, and 12 bases separated the two germline ends. The CDR3 runs 13 residues. Here the CDR3 DNA reads TGTGCTAGTGGTTTTGAAGTATCTTGGCCCCAGCATTTT. Amino acid sequence: CASGFEVSWPQHF.

The sample holds a few counts of this clonotype. The chain recombines TRBV4-1 with TRBJ2-1; D is ambiguous. Deletions cut 5 bases from V and 2 bases from J, with 13 bases between. Germline assignment: CDR1 MGHRA and CDR2 YSYEKL. CDR3 size: 15 residues. The CDR3 spells CASSFDSDPYNEQFF. CDR3 nucleotide sequence: TGCGCCAGCAGCTTCGACTCTGACCCCTACAATGAGCAGTTCTTC.

This chain uses TRBV12-3 or TRBV12-4 with TRBJ2-3, with 12 nucleotides matching TRBD2. The CDR3 is made up of 15 amino acids. Germline trimming cut 6 bases from V and 4 bases from J; bases unmatched to any gene: 5. CDR3 sequence: CASRSSGRAPDTQYF. The CDR3, as DNA: TGTGCCAGCAGGTCTAGCGGGAGGGCCCCAGATACGCAGTATTTT.

This clonotype has only a few counts. V usage is TRBV30 and J usage is TRBJ2-1; D is unresolved. Germline-derived CDR1 and CDR2 are GTSNPN and SVGIG (reference sequence). This CDR3 contains 12 residues. Trimming pared 0 bases from V and 4 bases from J, leaving 4 bases between. The CDR3 DNA reads TGTGCCTGGAGTGTCTCTTACAATGAGCAGTTCTTC. It encodes CAWSVSYNEQFF.

In its sample, this clonotype was seen a few times. The V and J genes are TRBV6-1 and TRBJ2-5, with D possibly matching TRBD1 (5 bases). Trimming shortened V by 1 base and J by 2 bases, and 8 bases separated the two germline ends. The CDR3 consists of 14 residues. Looked up from germline, CDR1 is MNHNS and CDR2 is SASEGT. The CDR3 coding sequence is TGTGCCAGCAGTGAAGAGACAGTACAAGAGACCCAGTACTTC. Translation: CASSEETVQETQYF.

This clonotype was seen ten or more times. V gene TRBV27 combines with J gene TRBJ1-3; 8 bases are a match to TRBD1. The CDR3 spans 14 residues. From germline, CDR1 is MNHEY and CDR2 SMNVEV (reference sequence). The V gene end was trimmed by 6 bases and the J gene end by 3 bases; junction bases not matched to a gene: 4. CDR3 loop: CASRRQGLGNTIYF. The CDR3 DNA follows: TGTGCCAGCAGAAGACAGGGGCTTGGAAACACCATATATTTT.

The gene calls are TRBV15 and TRBJ2-7, with 9 bases lining up with TRBD2. This CDR3 contains 15 residues. The J segment lost 4 bases and the V segment lost 5 bases, leaving 9 bases of the junction unmatched. Germline V gene data show CDR1 as LNHNV and CDR2 as YYDKDF (reference sequence). The CDR3 sequence is CATSEVLAGQYEQYF. The DNA for the CDR3 is TGTGCCACCAGCGAAGTCCTAGCGGGACAATACGAGCAGTACTTC.

This clonotype was seen a few times. This chain joins TRBV7-9 and TRBJ1-5; 8 bases fit TRBD1. CDR1 and CDR2 (germline): SEHNR, FQNEAQ (reference sequence). Trimming at V came to 4 bases and at J to 7 bases, leaving 6 bases not matched to a gene. The CDR3 sequence is 14 residues long. Here the CDR3 DNA reads TGTGCCAGCAGCTCTCCAGGACAGGGACAGCCCCAGCATTTT. This gives the protein CASSSPGQGQPQHF.

This clonotype was seen at least ten times. The V call is TRBV12-3 or TRBV12-4, the J call TRBJ1-1; D is undetermined. The ends were cut back, 6 bases at V and 7 bases at J, with 12 bases in the middle. The CDR3 has 12 amino acids. The CDR3 nucleotides read TGTGCCAGCAGCCTCGACGGATATGAAGCTTTCTTT. Encoded protein: CASSLDGYEAFF.

This clonotype was seen many times. CDR3 bases: TGCGCCAGCAGCTCGACGACGAACACCGGGGAGCTGTTTTTT. Amino acids: CASSSTTNTGELFF. This chain joins TRBV5-1 and TRBJ2-2; D remains ambiguous. The CDR3 loop spans 14 amino acids. Trimming removed 3 bases at V and 0 bases at J, with 6 bases between. CDR1 and CDR2 from the germline V gene are SGHRS and YFSETQ.

This clonotype was seen at least ten times. The chain couples TRBV6-6 to TRBJ2-1; possibly TRBD1 for D (5 bases). The CDR3 has 15 amino acids. Trimming took 7 bases from V and 1 from J, leaving 14 bases between them. The germline V gene has CDR1 MNHNY and CDR2 SVGAGI (reference sequence). The CDR3: CASISRQTSYNEQFF. CDR3 sequence (DNA): TGTGCCAGCATTTCAAGACAGACGTCCTACAATGAGCAGTTCTTC.